A selection of T cell receptor beta chains follows, all from one sample in a study of control samples from healthy donors and cancer patients. TCRdb's table, derived via immunoSEQ multiplex PCR, lists solely in-frame clones and lacks some. The repertoire holds fewer than 110,000 clones, around 88% seen once, with about 19% in the top ten. The sequenced sample consisted of PBMCs. The receptors here all came from a man between 60 and 75 years old with lung cancer. The CDR3 runs from the conserved cysteine through the conserved F or W. D genes are given only for firm matches. Clone size is stated in some rows and not others, as once, few, many or a class when expanded.

CASSPQHPQETQYF TGTGCCAGCTCACCACAACACCCACAAGAGACCCAGTACTTC TRBV18 NA 14 NA TRBJ2-5
CASTGTEANGYTF TGTGCCAGCACCGGGACAGAGGCGAATGGCTACACCTTC TRBV5-4 NA 13 TRBD1 TRBJ1-2
CASSYSQGAAGNTIYF TGTGCCAGCAGTTACTCCCAGGGGGCAGCTGGAAACACCATATATTTT TRBV6-6 NA 16 TRBD1 TRBJ1-3
CASSPGGRGTTDTQYF TGTGCCAGCAGCCCAGGGGGCAGGGGGACCACAGATACGCAGTATTTT TRBV7-6 NA 16 TRBD1 TRBJ2-3
CASGDPPGVFGEQYF TGCGCCAGCGGCGACCCCCCCGGGGTATTCGGTGAGCAGTACTTC TRBV10-2 NA 15 NA TRBJ2-7
CASRRDSNYGYTF TGTGCCAGCAGGCGGGACAGTAACTATGGCTACACCTTC TRBV12-3/TRBV12-4 few 13 TRBD1 TRBJ1-2
CASGRTPGTEKLFF TGTGCCAGCGGAAGGACTCCTGGGACTGAAAAACTGTTTTTT TRBV27 NA 14 NA TRBJ1-4
CASSSLERAQYF TGTGCCAGCAGTTCCCTCGAAAGGGCCCAGTACTTC TRBV6-5 NA 12 NA TRBJ2-5
CASSQDPGLSYNEQFF TGTGCCAGCAGCCAAGACCCGGGGCTCTCCTACAATGAGCAGTTCTTC TRBV3-1/TRBV3-2 NA 16 NA TRBJ2-1
CATKLVIRDSNTQYF TGTGCCACCAAACTGGTCATCCGGGACAGCAATACGCAGTATTTT TRBV6-5 NA 15 TRBD1 TRBJ2-3
CASSLGLVGETQYF TGCGCCAGCAGCTTGGGGTTGGTGGGAGAGACCCAGTACTTC TRBV5-1 NA 14 NA TRBJ2-5
CASSFGTGVGEKLFF TGCGCCAGCAGCTTTGGGACAGGGGTCGGTGAAAAACTGTTTTTT TRBV5-1 NA 15 TRBD1 TRBJ1-4
CASSLTPGRTGELFF TGTGCCAGCAGCTTAACGCCCGGTAGGACCGGGGAGCTGTTTTTT TRBV7-3 NA 15 NA TRBJ2-2
CASSSQGGAEAFF TGTGCCAGCAGCTCACAGGGGGGGGCTGAAGCTTTCTTT TRBV7-8 NA 13 TRBD1 TRBJ1-1
CASSQMGQGGGQPQHF TGTGCCAGCAGCCAAATGGGACAGGGAGGCGGGCAGCCCCAGCATTTT TRBV3-1/TRBV3-2 NA 16 TRBD1 TRBJ1-5
CASSSGGPTETQYF TGCGCCAGCAGCTCGGGGGGCCCGACGGAGACCCAGTACTTC TRBV5-1 NA 14 NA TRBJ2-5
CASSLEAYGYTF TGTGCCAGCAGCTTGGAAGCCTATGGCTACACCTTC TRBV5-6 few 12 NA TRBJ1-2
CASSLSPAGPTPFF TGTGCCAGCAGTTTATCCCCAGCAGGGCCCACCCCTTTCTTT TRBV27 NA 14 NA TRBJ1-1
CASSLIGTIFQPQHF TGTGCCAGCAGTTTAATTGGGACAATTTTTCAGCCCCAGCATTTT TRBV28 few 15 NA TRBJ1-5
CAWSAQVSSGNTIYF TGTGCCTGGTCGGCACAGGTGAGCTCTGGAAACACCATATATTTT TRBV30 once 15 NA TRBJ1-3
CASSLQTGSSYEQYF TGTGCCAGCAGCTTGCAGACAGGGAGTTCCTACGAGCAGTACTTC TRBV7-8 NA 15 TRBD1 TRBJ2-7
CASSLASTQYF TGTGCCAGCAGCTTAGCGTCCACGCAGTATTTT TRBV5-6 NA 11 NA TRBJ2-3
CATSDFSEGSYNEQFF TGTGCCACCAGTGATTTTTCCGAGGGTTCCTACAATGAGCAGTTCTTC TRBV24-1 once 16 NA TRBJ2-1
CASSLRWTSNTEAFF TGTGCCAGCAGCTTACGGTGGACGTCGAACACTGAAGCTTTCTTT TRBV3-1/TRBV3-2 once 15 NA TRBJ1-1
CASSLDRDNYNEQFF TGTGCCAGCAGCCTGGACAGGGATAACTACAATGAGCAGTTCTTC TRBV6-4 NA 15 TRBD1 TRBJ2-1
CASSLQGYGYTF TGTGCCAGCAGTTTACAGGGCTATGGCTACACCTTC TRBV12-3/TRBV12-4 NA 12 NA TRBJ1-2
CASSPISTDTQYF TGTGCCAGCTCACCTATTAGCACAGATACGCAGTATTTT TRBV18 NA 13 NA TRBJ2-3
CATSEAETNYGYTF TGTGCCACCAGTGAAGCAGAGACTAACTATGGCTACACCTTC TRBV24-1 once 14 NA TRBJ1-2
CAWSFDWVAFF TGTGCCTGGAGCTTCGATTGGGTGGCTTTCTTT TRBV30 NA 11 NA TRBJ1-1
CASSPGSGWGYTF TGTGCCAGCAGCCCAGGATCCGGGTGGGGCTACACCTTC TRBV11-3 NA 13 NA TRBJ1-2
CASSPAGANVLTF TGTGCCAGCTCACCAGCTGGGGCCAACGTCCTGACTTTC TRBV18 NA 13 NA TRBJ2-6
CASRSLFGYTF TGTGCCAGCAGGAGTTTATTTGGCTACACCTTC TRBV12-3/TRBV12-4 NA 11 NA TRBJ1-2
CASTQGGTGELFF TGCGCCAGCACACAGGGCGGCACCGGGGAGCTGTTTTTT TRBV10-1 NA 13 NA TRBJ2-2
CASNPIPPAGTGGRGNYGYTF TGCGCCAGCAACCCCATTCCACCCGCCGGGACAGGGGGCAGAGGGAACTATGGCTACACCTTC TRBV5-1 NA 21 TRBD1 TRBJ1-2
CATSDSNQPQHF TGTGCCACCAGTGACAGTAATCAGCCCCAGCATTTT TRBV24-1 NA 12 NA TRBJ1-5
CAWSYRAVNYGYTF TGTGCCTGGAGTTATCGGGCAGTGAACTATGGCTACACCTTC TRBV30 NA 14 NA TRBJ1-2
CASSEARFRGKTEAFF TGTGCCAGCAGTGAAGCGCGTTTCAGGGGGAAGACTGAAGCTTTCTTT TRBV6-1 NA 16 TRBD1 TRBJ1-1
CASLRGKYTDTQYF TGTGCCAGCTTACGCGGGAAATACACAGATACGCAGTATTTT TRBV7-2 NA 14 NA TRBJ2-3
CASRTGNYGYTF TGTGCCAGCAGAACAGGGAACTATGGCTACACCTTC TRBV28 NA 12 NA TRBJ1-2
CAISESGNQPQHF TGTGCCATCAGTGAGTCCGGCAATCAGCCCCAGCATTTT TRBV10-3 NA 13 NA TRBJ1-5
CASSFRRTGGYEQYF TGTGCCAGCAGTTTCCGTCGGACAGGGGGGTACGAGCAGTACTTC TRBV6-5 NA 15 TRBD1 TRBJ2-7
CASGLIRDGQGITDTQYF TGTGCTAGTGGTTTGATACGGGATGGACAGGGGATCACAGATACGCAGTATTTT TRBV12-5 NA 18 TRBD1 TRBJ2-3
CASSSDRGEQFF TGTGCCAGCTCATCAGACAGGGGCGAGCAGTTCTTC TRBV18 NA 12 TRBD1 TRBJ2-1
CASSFYDGNEQFF TGCGCCAGCAGCTTTTATGACGGCAATGAGCAGTTCTTC TRBV5-1 NA 13 NA TRBJ2-1
CAWSVPGGFSNQPQHF TGTGCCTGGAGTGTACCAGGGGGCTTCAGCAATCAGCCCCAGCATTTT TRBV30 few 16 TRBD1 TRBJ1-5
CASSEGAGGRETQYF TGTGCCAGCAGTGAAGGAGCAGGGGGCCGGGAGACCCAGTACTTC TRBV25-1 NA 15 TRBD1 TRBJ2-5
CASSFGSGGNYGYTF TGTGCCAGCAGCTTTGGGTCCGGGGGTAACTATGGCTACACCTTC TRBV11-2 NA 15 NA TRBJ1-2
CASSLRGLNEKLFF TGTGCCAGCAGCTTGAGAGGGCTAAATGAAAAACTGTTTTTT TRBV5-4 NA 14 NA TRBJ1-4
CASSYAGTGTYEQYF TGTGCCAGCAGTTACGCCGGGACAGGGACCTACGAGCAGTACTTC TRBV6-5 NA 15 TRBD1 TRBJ2-7
CASSSNGGKETQYF TGTGCCAGCAGCTCAAATGGAGGGAAGGAGACCCAGTACTTC TRBV7-3 NA 14 NA TRBJ2-5
CASSVRPPLNTEAFF TGTGCCAGCAGTGTCCGACCGCCTCTGAACACTGAAGCTTTCTTT TRBV2 NA 15 NA TRBJ1-1
CASSLGDGHYGYTF TGTGCCAGCAGCTTAGGGGACGGGCACTATGGCTACACCTTC TRBV7-9 NA 14 NA TRBJ1-2
CASSTDRNTEAFF TGCGCCAGCAGCACGGACAGGAACACTGAAGCTTTCTTT TRBV10-1 NA 13 NA TRBJ1-1
CATSDATGGETEAFF TGTGCCACCAGTGACGCGACAGGGGGCGAGACTGAAGCTTTCTTT TRBV24-1 NA 15 TRBD1 TRBJ1-1
CASSPGGDTQYF TGCGCCAGCAGCCCCGGGGGGGATACGCAGTATTTT TRBV5-1 NA 12 TRBD2 TRBJ2-3
CAYGGTSSSGANVLTF TGTGCCTACGGGGGGACTTCCAGCTCTGGGGCCAACGTCCTGACTTTC TRBV30 NA 16 TRBD2 TRBJ2-6
CASSPTGGMGYTF TGTGCCAGCAGCCCGACAGGGGGCATGGGCTACACCTTC TRBV7-9 NA 13 TRBD1 TRBJ1-2
CASSQRTGGRGGYTF TGTGCCAGCAGCCAGAGGACAGGGGGTAGAGGTGGCTACACCTTC TRBV14 NA 15 TRBD1 TRBJ1-2